This T cell receptor beta chain was identified during a study of cytomegalovirus exposure and HLA in healthy donors. Study-wide results and limits: TCR sequences were mostly rare, though some public TCRs occurred in many donors. Later on, a genetic analysis was performed. It linked a missense variant in DCLRE1C with V- and J-gene trimming of TCR beta.

A note on this clone: Its antigen is still unknown.

This CDR3 has 11 amino acids. From germline, CDR1 is MGHRA and CDR2 YSYEKL. The germline V and J ends were trimmed by 7 bases and 5 bases, with 6 bases remaining between them. Primers included in the PCR were 60 Vbeta and 13 Jbeta primers. This table comes from immunoSEQ multiplex PCR, and its TCRdb copy is limited to in-frame clones, with some not included. Counted here are about 120,000 clones, approximately 79% occurring once; the ten biggest clones make up 2.1%. Sequencing was carried out using PBMCs. This TCR derives from a young man in good health and CMV-seronegative. The chain recombines TRBV4-1 with TRBJ2-1, with D possibly matching TRBD2 (5 bases). The CDR3 sequence is CASKEDNEQFF. Written as DNA, the CDR3 is TGCGCCAGCAAGGAGGACAATGAGCAGTTCTTC.